These 23 T cell receptor beta chains came from one sample sequenced in a study of cytomegalovirus exposure and HLA in healthy donors. PCR employed 60 Vbeta and 13 Jbeta primers. Clones were sequenced by immunoSEQ multiplex PCR, and TCRdb holds only the in-frame ones, with some missing. The repertoire holds 150,000 to 250,000 clones, with 85% as singletons. The sequenced sample consisted of PBMCs. The source of these receptors is a woman in her 50s in good health and CMV-seronegative.

This chain connects TRBV28 to TRBJ2-3; 11 bases are a match to TRBD2. The germline gives CDR1 MDHEN, CDR2 SYDVKM. The CDR3 sequence is 15 residues long. After removal of 6 bases from V and 2 bases from J, the junction contained 4 bases not matched to a gene. Here the CDR3 reads CASRRLAGITDTQYF. CDR3 nucleotides: TGTGCCAGCAGAAGACTAGCGGGAATCACAGATACGCAGTATTTT.

V gene TRBV30 combines with J gene TRBJ1-4; tentatively, D is TRBD1 (6 bases). CDR3 length: 14 amino acids. With 5 bases removed from V and 8 bases from J, the gap between germline ends came to 18 bases. CDR1 is GTSNPN and CDR2 is SVGIG in the germline V gene (reference sequence). The CDR3: CAWSSQGIWEKLFF. CDR3 DNA: TGTGCCTGGTCAAGTCAGGGGATCTGGGAAAAACTGTTTTTT. The whole variable domain, filled in from reference TRBV30 and TRBJ1-4, reads SQTIHQWPATLVQPVGSPLSLECTVEGTSNPNLYWYRQAAGRGLQLLFYSVGIGQISSEVPQNLSASRPQDRQFILSSKKLLLSDSGFYLCAWSSQGIWEKLFFGSGTQLSVL.

J is TRBJ1-1 and V is TRBV19; TRBD1 matches 7 bases. This CDR3 contains 12 residues. The V and J ends lost 5 bases and 4 bases, in that order; junction bases with no gene match: 1. Germline values: CDR1 LNHDA, CDR2 SQIVND (reference sequence). The CDR3 spells CASSSGGTEAFF. The CDR3 DNA reads as TGTGCCAGTAGTTCAGGGGGCACTGAAGCTTTCTTT.

The V call is TRBV6-7, the J call TRBJ2-7, with D perhaps TRBD1 (6 bases). TRBV6-7 belongs to the ORF category, with a function that is uncertain. V was pared by 1 base and J by 7 bases, with 11 bases between. The CDR3 totals 13 residues. CDR3 sequence reads: CASSYYTGREQYF. As DNA, the CDR3 is TGTGCCAGCAGTTACTACACAGGGCGAGAGCAGTACTTC.

The chain uses TRBV27 and TRBJ2-1; 7 positions agree with TRBD1. From germline, CDR1 is MNHEY and CDR2 SMNVEV (reference sequence). Trimming at V came to 6 bases and at J to 2 bases, leaving 7 bases not matched to a gene. There are 15 residues in the CDR3. CDR3 in amino acids: CASRPTGVTYNEQFF. As DNA, the CDR3 is TGTGCCAGCAGGCCAACAGGGGTTACCTACAATGAGCAGTTCTTC.

V and J are TRBV19 and TRBJ1-5; 8 positions match TRBD1. The V gene end was trimmed by 6 bases and the J gene end by 7 bases; junction bases not matched to a gene: 8. The CDR3 sequence is 14 residues long. Germline loops: CDR1 LNHDA, CDR2 SQIVND (reference sequence). CDR3 DNA: TGTGCCAGTAGCCCCAGGTCAGGGGGCCAGCCCCAGCATTTT. It is translated as CASSPRSGGQPQHF. Full variable domain (missing parts from reference TRBV19 and TRBJ1-5): DGGITQSPKYLFRKEGQNVTLSCEQNLNHDAMYWYRQDPGQGLRLIYYSQIVNDFQKGDIAEGYSVSREKKESFPLTVTSAQKNPTAFYLCASSPRSGGQPQHFGDGTRLSIL.

Only one count was recorded for this clone. The J gene is TRBJ2-1, the V gene TRBV19; 14 nucleotides align to TRBD2. Unmatched junction bases numbered 8, after V lost 5 bases and J lost 5 bases. CDR1 is LNHDA, CDR2 SQIVND, per germline (reference sequence). The CDR3 sequence is 17 residues long. The CDR3, as DNA: TGTGCCAGTAGTGTATACTGGACTAGCGGGAGGCACAATGAGCAGTTCTTC. Protein sequence: CASSVYWTSGRHNEQFF.

V usage is TRBV7-6 and J usage is TRBJ2-2, with D possibly being TRBD1 (6 bases). There are 15 residues in the CDR3. Trimming cost V 4 bases and J 2 bases, with 11 bases left between them. Germline CDR1 SGHVS, CDR2 FNYEAQ. CDR3 in amino acids: CASSSTGTNTGELFF. For the CDR3, the DNA is TGTGCCAGCAGCTCCACCGGGACAAACACCGGGGAGCTGTTTTTT.

The rearrangement joins TRBV11-2 to TRBJ1-3, with 7 bases matching TRBD1. The CDR3 has 17 residues. The V segment lost 5 bases and the J segment 3 bases; nucleotides outside the gene matches: 13. Germline-derived CDR1 and CDR2 are SGHAT and FQNNGV. CDR3 sequence (DNA): TGTGCCAGCAGCCGCAAAAATGACAGGGAAGGTGGAAACACCATATATTTT. This gives the protein CASSRKNDREGGNTIYF.

The chain recombines TRBV9 with TRBJ2-1; a possible D gene is TRBD2 (6 bases). The CDR3 runs 16 residues. Trimming shortened V by 2 bases and J by 5 bases, and 17 bases separated the two germline ends. Looked up from germline, CDR1 is SGDLS and CDR2 is YYNGEE. The CDR3 here is CASSVGGTPPDNEQFF. In nucleotides, the CDR3 is TGTGCCAGCAGCGTGGGCGGGACCCCCCCAGACAATGAGCAGTTCTTC.

The V and J genes are TRBV6-1 and TRBJ2-7, with D unresolved. The CDR3 loop spans 11 amino acids. Trimming left V 8 bases short and J 6 bases short, with 11 bases between. In germline, CDR1 is MNHNS, CDR2 SASEGT. The CDR3 spells CASFSLSEQYF. The CDR3 DNA sequence: TGTGCCAGCTTCTCCCTTTCCGAGCAGTACTTC.

J is TRBJ2-7 and V is TRBV7-9; 11 nucleotides match TRBD2. Germline V CDR1 and CDR2: SEHNR, FQNEAQ (reference sequence). The CDR3 spans 17 residues. Trimming cost V 0 bases and J 5 bases; bases outside gene matches: 9. The CDR3 region is CASSLADSGRALHEQYF. CDR3 DNA: TGTGCCAGCAGCTTAGCGGATAGCGGGAGGGCTCTCCACGAGCAGTACTTC.

V and J are TRBV11-2 and TRBJ2-5; perhaps TRBD1 as D (6 bases). The J call could be wrong; TRBJ2-7 is a better fit for the DNA end. From germline, CDR1 is SGHAT and CDR2 FQNNGV. This CDR3 is 16 amino acids long. Written as DNA, the CDR3 is TGTGCCAGCAGCTACGCAGGGGCCCGAGGGTCTAACGAGCAGTACTTC. Translating gives CASSYAGARGSNEQYF.

V usage is TRBV7-9 and J usage is TRBJ2-3, with 11 bases aligning to TRBD2. The J segment lost 5 bases and the V segment lost 1 base, leaving 8 bases of the junction unmatched. Germline CDR1 reads SEHNR; CDR2 reads FQNEAQ (reference sequence). The length of the CDR3 is 17 residues. CDR3 loop: CASSLVVVLAGGDTQYF. DNA of the CDR3: TGTGCCAGCAGCTTAGTTGTGGTTCTAGCGGGAGGAGATACGCAGTATTTT.

The chain has TRBV5-1 and TRBJ2-7, with TRBD1 identical over 9 bases. With 2 bases clipped from V and 3 bases from J, the junction kept 9 bases outside the gene matches. The CDR3 sequence is 16 residues long. Germline loops: CDR1 SGHRS, CDR2 YFSETQ. The CDR3 reads CASSFSTGTGNYEQYF. The CDR3 DNA is TGCGCCAGCAGCTTTTCAACCGGGACAGGGAACTACGAGCAGTACTTC. Supplemented by reference TRBV5-1 and TRBJ2-7, the full variable domain reads KAGVTQTPRYLIKTRGQQVTLSCSPISGHRSVSWYQQTPGQGLQFLFEYFSETQRNKGNFPGRFSGRQFSNSRSEMNVSTLELGDSALYLCASSFSTGTGNYEQYFGPGTRLTVT.

The gene calls are TRBV15 and TRBJ1-4; D remains unclear. Germline assignment: CDR1 LNHNV and CDR2 YYDKDF (reference sequence). This CDR3 is built from 14 residues. V lost 5 bases and J lost 6, with 13 bases in between. CDR3 sequence (DNA): TGTGCCACCAGCCCCGGGATCCGGGATGAAAAACTGTTTTTT. This sequence encodes CATSPGIRDEKLFF.

The rearrangement joins TRBV9 to TRBJ2-1; TRBD2 aligns across 7 bases. V lost 1 base to trimming and J lost 1 base; unmatched junction nucleotides: 2. The germline gives CDR1 SGDLS, CDR2 YYNGEE. CDR3 length equals 15 residues. The CDR3 here is CASSVLAASYNEQFF. CDR3 coding DNA: TGTGCCAGCAGCGTACTAGCGGCTTCCTACAATGAGCAGTTCTTC.

The chain employs TRBV6-4 and TRBJ1-1; D may be TRBD1 (5 bases). The CDR3 length is 14 residues. CDR1 and CDR2 from the germline V gene are MRHNA and SNTAGT. V was cut by 6 bases and J by 1 base, with 12 bases left in between. The DNA for the CDR3 is TGTGCCAGCAGGGGAGGGGCGAAGAACACTGAAGCTTTCTTT. It specifies CASRGGAKNTEAFF.

The J gene is TRBJ1-2, the V gene TRBV18; 8 bases line up with TRBD1. Germline V gene data show CDR1 as KGHSH and CDR2 as LQKENI. V lost 3 bases, J lost 0 bases, and 6 bases stayed unmatched. There are 16 residues in the CDR3. CDR3 bases: TGTGCCAGCTCACCGCGGACAGGGCGGACTAACTATGGCTACACCTTC. Translating gives CASSPRTGRTNYGYTF.

The chain has TRBV2 and TRBJ1-3, with a weak D call TRBD1 (5 bases). The CDR3 totals 14 residues. Trimming removed 6 bases from V and 2 bases from J, with 11 bases in between. Looked up from germline, CDR1 is SNHLY and CDR2 is FYNNEI. In nucleotides, the CDR3 is TGTGCCAGCAGACCAGGGTGGGCTGGAAACACCATATATTTT. It yields the protein CASRPGWAGNTIYF.

This sequence joins TRBV7-2 and TRBJ2-7; TRBD2 matches 11 bases. Trimming removed 0 bases from V and 2 bases from J; junction bases left unmatched: 12. CDR1 and CDR2 from the germline V gene are SGHTA and FQGNSA. This CDR3 is 19 amino acids long. CDR3 amino acids: CASSLASLAGVGGAYEQYF. The CDR3 bases are TGTGCCAGCAGCTTAGCTTCACTAGCGGGAGTTGGGGGGGCCTACGAGCAGTACTTC.

The rearrangement links TRBV10-3 to TRBJ2-2; no definite D call. This CDR3 is built from 15 residues. The germline V gene encodes CDR1 ENHRY and CDR2 SYGVKD. Between the trimmed V and J ends, which lost 10 bases and 0 bases, there was a span of 15 bases. CDR3 coding DNA: TGTGCCACACGAGATGCTAGATCGAACACCGGGGAGCTGTTTTTT. This translates into CATRDARSNTGELFF.

CDR3: CASSPHSTVYNQPQHF. The CDR3 nucleotides read TGTGCCAGCAGTCCCCATTCCACAGTGTACAATCAGCCCCAGCATTTT. The chain combines TRBV28 with TRBJ1-5; D is uncertain. V gave up 5 bases and J gave up 3 bases, with 17 bases separating them. Per the germline V gene, CDR1 is MDHEN and CDR2 is SYDVKM. This CDR3 is 16 amino acids long.